These 2 T cell receptor beta chains originate from one sample sequenced in a study of T cell repertoires in cytomegalovirus infection. Each CDR3 protein is one row after TCRdb ran MiXCR on the reads. The data hold fewer than 200,000 distinct CDR3 sequences, with about an eighth observed a single time. The sample comprised PBMCs. Receptors originate from a human donor in good health (CMV status not recorded). Some clones in this sample may be carry-over from other donors' samples.

This clonotype was seen ten or more times. This sequence joins TRBV28 and TRBJ1-1; the D gene is possibly TRBD1 (5 bases). The ends were cut back, 6 bases at V and 0 bases at J, with 17 bases in the middle. This CDR3 region has 16 residues. Germline CDR1 is MDHEN and CDR2 is SYDVKM. The CDR3 nucleotides are TGTGCCAGCAGGGTCGAGGAGGGGTTGGTGAACACTGAAGCTTTCTTT. Translated: CASRVEEGLVNTEAFF. Combining the CDR3 with reference TRBV28 and TRBJ1-1 gives the whole variable domain DVKVTQSSRYLVKRTGEKVFLECVQDMDHENMFWYRQDPGLGLRLIYFSYDVKMKEKGDIPEGYSVSREKKERFSLILESASTNQTSMYLCASRVEEGLVNTEAFFGQGTRLTVV.

This chain links TRBV7-9 with TRBJ1-6; no reliable D call. Trimming left V 0 bases short and J 1 base short, with 10 bases between. Per the germline V gene, CDR1 is SEHNR and CDR2 is FQNEAQ (reference sequence). The CDR3 is made up of 17 amino acids. The CDR3 region is CASSLAGRRSYNSPLHF. CDR3 in DNA: TGTGCCAGCAGCTTAGCGGGCAGGCGGTCCTATAATTCACCCCTCCACTTT.